This T cell receptor (beta chain) was identified in a study of T-cell reconstitution after alpha-beta-depleted transplantation in children. Study findings and constraints: There were reportedly several hundred expanded graft clones from which alpha-beta T cells came about two months after transplant. Newly produced T cells mostly provided counts and TCRbeta diversity after one year, as hyperexpanded clones declined. From surviving recipient T cells and thymic progenitors came the high day-60 TCRbeta diversity observed in some patients.

Unique molecular identifiers were built into the TCRbeta library. TCRdb re-called the PCR reads with MiXCR, one entry per CDR3 protein. The repertoire includes about 900,000 distinct CDR3 sequences, around 30% of them detected once, and about 28% sits in the top ten. Note on this clonotype: Its antigen is unknown.

Unmatched junction bases numbered 10, after V lost 5 bases and J lost 2 bases. Germline assignment: CDR1 MDHEN and CDR2 SYDVKM. CDR3 length: 19 amino acids. This sequence joins TRBV28 and TRBJ2-2; 14 positions agree with TRBD2. The receptor's source is a boy less than two years old who had a stem cell transplant for SCID, so the T cells may come from the graft donor. The sequences come from PBMCs, mostly from graft donor cells, collected 360 days after TCRalphabeta/CD19-depleted stem cell transplant. The CDR3 nucleotides read TGTGCCAGCAGTCTTGGACTAGCGGGGGGCGGGTCTAACACCGGGGAGCTGTTTTTT. This sequence encodes CASSLGLAGGGSNTGELFF.